Listed below are T cell receptor beta chains from one sample, sequenced in a study of CD8 T cells in Susac syndrome. TCRdb recomputed calls from the immunoSEQ multiplex PCR reads with MiXCR, one row per CDR3 protein. The data show tens of thousands of distinct CDR3 sequences, over 90% seen once. The source material was CD4+ T cells from PBMCs. All receptors come from a human donor with multiple sclerosis. Both conserved end residues are part of each CDR3. Each record gives: clone size, D gene, V gene, J gene, CDR3 protein, CDR3 DNA. A D gene is named only where the DNA matches it firmly. The size of a clone is reported for some rows only, either as once, few or many, or as a class for expanded clones.

clone_size: NA
d_call: TRBD2
v_call: TRBV20-1
j_call: TRBJ2-3
cdr3_aa: CSARAPGLARGDTQYF
cdr3_nt: TGCAGTGCTAGAGCCCCGGGACTAGCTAGGGGAGATACGCAGTATTTT

clone_size: NA
d_call: NA
v_call: TRBV3-1
j_call: TRBJ1-6
cdr3_aa: CASSQGDINSPLHF
cdr3_nt: TGTGCCAGCAGCCAAGGAGACATTAATTCACCCCTCCACTTT

clone_size: NA
d_call: TRBD2
v_call: TRBV28
j_call: TRBJ2-1
cdr3_aa: CASSSSSGGAGNEQFF
cdr3_nt: TGTGCCAGCAGTTCATCTAGCGGGGGGGCCGGCAATGAGCAGTTCTTC

clone_size: NA
d_call: NA
v_call: TRBV7-9
j_call: TRBJ2-5
cdr3_aa: CASSSVRNSQTQYF
cdr3_nt: TGTGCCAGCAGCTCCGTTAGGAACTCTCAGACCCAGTACTTC

clone_size: NA
d_call: TRBD1
v_call: TRBV7-2
j_call: TRBJ2-5
cdr3_aa: CASSFPGTGEETQYF
cdr3_nt: TGTGCCAGCAGCTTCCCCGGGACAGGGGAAGAGACCCAGTACTTC

clone_size: NA
d_call: TRBD1
v_call: TRBV5-1
j_call: TRBJ1-1
cdr3_aa: CASQTGGNTEAFF
cdr3_nt: TGCGCCAGCCAGACAGGGGGTAACACTGAAGCTTTCTTT

clone_size: NA
d_call: NA
v_call: TRBV6-5
j_call: TRBJ2-3
cdr3_aa: CASSYRDPTGDTQYF
cdr3_nt: TGTGCCAGCAGTTATCGCGACCCTACGGGAGATACGCAGTATTTT

clone_size: NA
d_call: NA
v_call: TRBV11-2
j_call: TRBJ2-3
cdr3_aa: CASSLDGRLTDTQYF
cdr3_nt: TGTGCCAGCAGCTTAGACGGCAGGCTCACAGATACGCAGTATTTT

clone_size: NA
d_call: NA
v_call: TRBV20-1
j_call: TRBJ2-7
cdr3_aa: CSAGLRLGSLSYEQYF
cdr3_nt: TGCAGTGCTGGCCTTCGTCTGGGGAGCTTATCTTACGAGCAGTACTTC

clone_size: NA
d_call: TRBD1
v_call: TRBV30
j_call: TRBJ1-2
cdr3_aa: CAWTRQGRFYGYTF
cdr3_nt: TGTGCCTGGACAAGACAGGGTAGATTCTATGGCTACACCTTC

clone_size: once
d_call: NA
v_call: TRBV2
j_call: TRBJ2-5
cdr3_aa: CASRVSGDPETQYF
cdr3_nt: TGTGCCAGCAGGGTATCGGGGGACCCAGAGACCCAGTACTTC

clone_size: NA
d_call: NA
v_call: TRBV2
j_call: TRBJ2-7
cdr3_aa: CASIGEPYEQYF
cdr3_nt: TGTGCCAGCATAGGGGAACCCTACGAGCAGTACTTC

clone_size: NA
d_call: NA
v_call: TRBV12-3/TRBV12-4
j_call: TRBJ1-5
cdr3_aa: CASRSATANQPQHF
cdr3_nt: TGTGCCAGCAGGTCAGCGACAGCTAATCAGCCCCAGCATTTT

clone_size: NA
d_call: TRBD2
v_call: TRBV7-3
j_call: TRBJ2-1
cdr3_aa: CASSLRAGGNNEQFF
cdr3_nt: TGTGCCAGCAGCTTAAGAGCGGGGGGCAACAATGAGCAGTTCTTC

clone_size: once
d_call: NA
v_call: TRBV12-3/TRBV12-4
j_call: TRBJ1-6
cdr3_aa: CASSQVGRPLHF
cdr3_nt: TGTGCCAGCAGTCAAGTCGGACGACCCCTCCACTTT

clone_size: NA
d_call: TRBD1
v_call: TRBV5-1
j_call: TRBJ2-7
cdr3_aa: CASSSKTGVREQYF
cdr3_nt: TGCGCCAGCAGCTCCAAGACAGGGGTGAGGGAGCAGTACTTC

clone_size: NA
d_call: NA
v_call: TRBV5-6
j_call: TRBJ1-1
cdr3_aa: CASSDTGLTNTEAFF
cdr3_nt: TGTGCCAGCAGCGATACGGGACTGACGAACACTGAAGCTTTCTTT

clone_size: NA
d_call: NA
v_call: TRBV7-9
j_call: TRBJ2-1
cdr3_aa: CASSEYSPNNEQFF
cdr3_nt: TGTGCCAGCAGCGAGTACTCCCCGAACAATGAGCAGTTCTTC

clone_size: NA
d_call: NA
v_call: TRBV6-5
j_call: TRBJ2-3
cdr3_aa: CASSSWDTQYF
cdr3_nt: TGTGCCAGCAGTTCCTGGGATACGCAGTATTTT

clone_size: NA
d_call: TRBD1
v_call: TRBV20-1
j_call: TRBJ2-5
cdr3_aa: CSALSSGTGGETQYF
cdr3_nt: TGCAGTGCTTTATCATCCGGGACAGGAGGGGAGACCCAGTACTTC

clone_size: NA
d_call: NA
v_call: TRBV7-9
j_call: TRBJ1-4
cdr3_aa: CASSSSAPTNEKLFF
cdr3_nt: TGTGCCAGCAGCTCCTCAGCCCCAACTAATGAAAAACTGTTTTTT

clone_size: NA
d_call: NA
v_call: TRBV30
j_call: TRBJ2-1
cdr3_aa: CAWTRDSSNEQFF
cdr3_nt: TGTGCCTGGACACGAGACAGCTCCAATGAGCAGTTCTTC

clone_size: NA
d_call: TRBD2
v_call: TRBV29-1
j_call: TRBJ2-3
cdr3_aa: CSVGSSGGTTDTQYF
cdr3_nt: TGCAGCGTTGGTAGTAGCGGGGGAACCACAGATACGCAGTATTTT

clone_size: NA
d_call: NA
v_call: TRBV7-9
j_call: TRBJ1-1
cdr3_aa: CASSDSTGLDTEAFF
cdr3_nt: TGTGCCAGCAGCGATTCTACCGGGTTGGACACTGAAGCTTTCTTT

clone_size: NA
d_call: TRBD2
v_call: TRBV25-1
j_call: TRBJ2-1
cdr3_aa: CASSASGGPHNEQFF
cdr3_nt: TGTGCCAGCAGTGCTAGCGGGGGGCCCCACAATGAGCAGTTCTTC

clone_size: NA
d_call: NA
v_call: TRBV29-1
j_call: TRBJ1-2
cdr3_aa: CSVEDPRRTYGYTF
cdr3_nt: TGCAGCGTTGAAGATCCGCGGAGAACCTATGGCTACACCTTC

clone_size: once
d_call: TRBD1
v_call: TRBV9
j_call: TRBJ1-1
cdr3_aa: CASQRGQGHSEAFF
cdr3_nt: TGTGCCAGCCAAAGAGGACAGGGCCACTCTGAAGCTTTCTTT